These T cell receptor beta chains were read from a single sample in a study of technical replicates of blood from a handful of donors. Data came from immunoSEQ multiplex PCR; TCRdb stores just in-frame clones and leaves some out. Here the sample spans 60,000 or so clones, around 97% being singletons. Sequenced: T cells isolated from PBMCs. The receptors come from a human donor in good health. CDR3s include the opening cysteine and the closing phenylalanine or tryptophan. Fields, in order: V gene, D gene, clone size, J gene, CDR3 DNA, CDR3 protein. D genes are given only for firm matches. Size values are once, few and many counts, or a class for expanded clones, and some rows have none.

>TRBV5-8|TRBD2|NA|TRBJ2-2
TGTGCCAGCAGCCGGAGACTAGCGGGGGGCAACACCGGGGAGCTGTTTTTT
CASSRRLAGGNTGELFF
>TRBV6-1|NA|NA|TRBJ2-7
TGTGCCAGCAGTGACGCTCGGCATCCCACTAACGAGCAGTACTTC
CASSDARHPTNEQYF
>TRBV28|NA|NA|TRBJ2-1
TGTGCCAGTACAAAGCAACACGGGAAATCCTACAATGAGCAGTTCTTC
CASTKQHGKSYNEQFF
>TRBV27|TRBD1|NA|TRBJ1-1
TGTGCCAGCACGCGGGACAGTGAAGCTTTCTTT
CASTRDSEAFF
>TRBV10-3|NA|NA|TRBJ2-1
TGTGCCATCAGTACTACAGGGATCAATGAGCAGTTCTTC
CAISTTGINEQFF
>TRBV2|NA|NA|TRBJ2-5
TGTGCCAGCAGTGATGTAGTTGGTGTGGAGACCCAGTACTTC
CASSDVVGVETQYF
>TRBV7-6|NA|NA|TRBJ2-2
TGTGCCAGCAGCGCCCGAGGTGGCGGGGAGCTGTTTTTT
CASSARGGGELFF
>TRBV5-1|NA|NA|TRBJ2-5
TGCGCCAGCAGCTTGATCGGGGACAACCAAGAGACCCAGTACTTC
CASSLIGDNQETQYF
>TRBV6-1|TRBD2|once|TRBJ2-5
TGTGCCAGCAGTGCCCTAGCGGGAGGGCCAGAGACCCAGTACTTC
CASSALAGGPETQYF
>TRBV7-9|NA|NA|TRBJ2-3
TGTGCCAGCAGCCCGAGTGCTACAGATACGCAGTATTTT
CASSPSATDTQYF
>TRBV7-9|TRBD1|NA|TRBJ1-2
TGTGCCAGCAGCTCCCCTGCCACAGGGGACTATGGCTACACCTTC
CASSSPATGDYGYTF
>TRBV6-6|NA|NA|TRBJ1-1
TGTGCCAGCAGTACGCGACGGGAAGGGCCAAACACTGAAGCTTTCTTT
CASSTRREGPNTEAFF
>TRBV6-1|NA|NA|TRBJ2-5
TGTGCCAGCAGTGACCCTAGGACCCAGTACTTC
CASSDPRTQYF
>TRBV6-4|TRBD1|once|TRBJ2-3
TGTGCCAGCAGTGACGGGACAGGGGGCGCAGATACGCAGTATTTT
CASSDGTGGADTQYF
>TRBV25-1|TRBD1|NA|TRBJ1-4
TGTGCCAGCAGTGATGATCGACAGGGTAATGAAAAACTGTTTTTT
CASSDDRQGNEKLFF
>TRBV7-8|TRBD1|NA|TRBJ1-2
TGTGCCAGCAGTGGCCCGGACAGGGGAAGAGTTAACTATGGCTACACCTTC
CASSGPDRGRVNYGYTF
>TRBV7-9|NA|NA|TRBJ1-2
TGTGCCAGCAGCCATAATATAGTGAACTATGGCTACACCTTC
CASSHNIVNYGYTF
>TRBV10-2|NA|NA|TRBJ1-1
TGCGCCAGCAGTGAGTCAAGGGGCCCGGCTTTCTTT
CASSESRGPAFF
>TRBV5-5|NA|NA|TRBJ2-7
TGTGCCAGCAGCTTTACAGGGCAAACCTACGAGCAGTACTTC
CASSFTGQTYEQYF
>TRBV15|NA|NA|TRBJ1-5
TGTGCCACCAGACCCCCGGGAAACAATCAGCCCCAGCATTTT
CATRPPGNNQPQHF
>TRBV15|NA|NA|TRBJ1-2
TGTGCCACCAGCAGAGATCGAGGCAGGGGAGGGGGCTACACCTTC
CATSRDRGRGGGYTF
>TRBV30|NA|NA|TRBJ1-2
TGTGCCTGGACCGTATCTAGTGCTGGTAACTATGGCTACACCTTC
CAWTVSSAGNYGYTF
>TRBV10-3|NA|NA|TRBJ1-1
TGTGCCATCAGGCAAGAGTCGAACACTGAAGCTTTCTTT
CAIRQESNTEAFF
>TRBV4-1|TRBD2|NA|TRBJ2-3
TGCGCCAGCAGCCAAGCAAGCGGGGGGGGGATAGATACGCAGTATTTT
CASSQASGGGIDTQYF
>TRBV6-6|NA|NA|TRBJ1-3
TGTGCCAGCAGTTATGAATCGGTCCGCTCTGGAAACACCATATATTTT
CASSYESVRSGNTIYF
>TRBV6-1|NA|once|TRBJ2-2
TGTGCCAGCAGGGACTCCCTCTGGGCCGGGGAGCTGTTTTTT
CASRDSLWAGELFF
>TRBV11-2|TRBD1|once|TRBJ2-2
TGTGCCAGCAGCGCTCGACAGGGGGCGAACACCGGGGAGCTGTTTTTT
CASSARQGANTGELFF
>TRBV29-1|NA|NA|TRBJ1-2
TGCAGCGTAGCAGGCATGGATGGCTACACCTTC
CSVAGMDGYTF
>TRBV25-1|NA|NA|TRBJ1-6
TGTGCCAGCAGTGCAGGGCCCCCAACCCTCCACTTT
CASSAGPPTLHF
>TRBV9|TRBD2|NA|TRBJ2-7
TGTGCCAGCAGCGTAGGAACTAGCGGGAGGTCCTCCTACGAGCAGTACTTC
CASSVGTSGRSSYEQYF
>TRBV7-7|TRBD2|NA|TRBJ2-1
TGTGCCAGCAGCTTTAGCGGGAGCGATGAGCAGTTCTTC
CASSFSGSDEQFF